The present TCR beta chain was sequenced within a study of T cells after yellow fever vaccination. Overall study results and limits: Most clones from primary vaccination resurfaced after the booster (around 97% CD4, approximately 88% CD8). Within FACS-sorted repertoires, abundant clonotypes contaminating from the bulk population could be present.

This clonotype was detected ten times or more. Its antigen is unknown. Sequence at one end of the junction differs from germline and may be a read error. 5'RACE template switching added a universal primer site and UMIs to TCR cDNA. TCRdb ran MiXCR on the 5' RACE reads and lists one entry per CDR3 protein. The sample carries 200,000 to 300,000 distinct CDR3 sequences, approximately 3.6% recorded once. Germline-derived CDR1 and CDR2 are PRHDT and FYEKMQ (reference sequence). The CDR3 loop spans 9 amino acids. This clonotype was sampled from a man between 18 and 29 years old who received the YFV17D yellow fever vaccine. V is TRBV13 and J is TRBJ2-7; D gene uncertain. The sample in question was PBMCs, obtained 15 days after the yellow fever booster vaccination. CDR3 DNA: TGTGCCAGCAGTTGGAGTCTTTATTTC. This sequence encodes CASSWSLYF.